This passage covers 20 T cell receptor beta chains from one sample sequenced in a study of shared clonotypes between healthy human individuals. Produced via immunoSEQ multiplex PCR; TCRdb's table is partial and in-frame only. The sample lists millions of clones; more than 85% were seen once. The sequencing sample was made of naive CD4+ T cells from PBMCs. The subset was: CD45RA+ positively selected. These receptor sequences come from a man between 18 and 35 years old in good health. Some clones in this sample may be carry-over from other donors' samples.

The CDR3 DNA follows: TGTGCCAGCAGTTTCGGGGGGGCCCGCAATCAGCCCCAGCATTTT. Its translation: CASSFGGARNQPQHF. This chain connects TRBV28 to TRBJ1-5, with D perhaps matching TRBD1 (6 bases). The germline CDR1 and CDR2 sequences are MDHEN and SYDVKM. This CDR3 has 15 residues. The V and J ends lost 3 bases and 2 bases respectively, with 11 bases between them.

The rearrangement links TRBV9 to TRBJ2-7; TRBD2 aligns across 9 bases. CDR1 is SGDLS and CDR2 is YYNGEE in the germline V gene. The V and J ends lost 3 bases and 6 bases, in that order; junction bases with no gene match: 10. The CDR3 is 15 amino acids. The CDR3 protein is CASSASGGRAGEQYF. DNA of the CDR3: TGTGCCAGCAGCGCCTCAGGCGGGAGGGCCGGCGAGCAGTACTTC.

This chain links TRBV7-2 with TRBJ2-1; the D is unclear. This CDR3 spans 12 amino acids. V was trimmed by 2 bases and J by 9 bases, leaving 8 bases between them. Germline CDR1 and CDR2: SGHTA and FQGNSA. The CDR3 spells CASSLYTREQFF. The CDR3, as DNA: TGTGCCAGCAGCTTATATACGCGTGAGCAGTTCTTC.

This chain links TRBV9 with TRBJ2-1, with D tentatively TRBD2 (6 bases). Germline assignment: CDR1 SGDLS and CDR2 YYNGEE. Trimming removed 4 bases at V and 7 bases at J, with 15 bases between. There are 14 residues in the CDR3. Here the CDR3 reads CASSPLGGRNEQFF. CDR3 DNA: TGTGCCAGCAGCCCTCTGGGGGGACGGAATGAGCAGTTCTTC. The full variable domain, with the rest looked up from reference TRBV9 and TRBJ2-1, is DSGVTQTPKHLITATGQRVTLRCSPRSGDLSVYWYQQSLDQGLQFLIQYYNGEERAKGNILERFSAQQFPDLHSELNLSSLELGDSALYFCASSPLGGRNEQFFGPGTRLTVL.

V and J are TRBV21-1 and TRBJ1-2. TRBV21-1 is marked as a pseudogene. The CDR3 spans 17 residues. The DNA of the CDR3 is TGTGCCAGCAGCAAAGATGGGAATGAGTGGCCCCTCGATGGCTACACCTTC. This translates into CASSKDGNEWPLDGYTF.

The CDR3 loop is CASSQRDSGRGTDTQYF. DNA of the CDR3: TGCGCCAGCAGCCAGAGGGATAGCGGGAGAGGCACAGATACGCAGTATTTT. This chain uses TRBV4-1 with TRBJ2-3, with 9 bases aligning to TRBD2. The trim removed 3 bases at V and 1 base at J, leaving 8 bases unmatched. CDR3 length: 17 residues. Per the germline V gene, CDR1 is MGHRA and CDR2 is YSYEKL.

The V and J genes are TRBV6-5 and TRBJ1-1; 12 bases match TRBD1. The CDR3 is made up of 14 amino acids. The ends lost 6 bases at V and 4 bases at J; junction bases unmatched: 3. Per the germline V gene, CDR1 is MNHEY and CDR2 is SVGAGI. The CDR3 sequence is CASRKGQGATEAFF. The DNA for the CDR3 is TGTGCCAGCAGAAAGGGACAGGGGGCCACTGAAGCTTTCTTT.

This sequence joins TRBV5-1 and TRBJ1-2; TRBD1 might be the D (6 bases). In germline, CDR1 is SGHRS, CDR2 YFSETQ. V lost 0 bases, J lost 7 bases, and 10 bases lay in between. The CDR3 has 13 residues. The CDR3 loop is CASSLEQGVGYTF. Written as DNA, the CDR3 is TGCGCCAGCAGCTTGGAACAGGGCGTTGGCTACACCTTC.

The V gene is TRBV6-1, the J gene TRBJ1-5, with a tentative D call TRBD1 (5 bases). CDR1 MNHNS and CDR2 SASEGT come from the germline V gene. The length of the CDR3 is 14 residues. The V end lost 6 bases, the J end lost 6 bases, and 15 bases lay between the germline ends. CDR3 bases: TGTGCCAGCAGCCTGAGTGGGGACCGTCAGCCCCAGCATTTT. Amino acids: CASSLSGDRQPQHF.

The CDR3 bases are TGTGCCAGCAGTTTCCGAACTTTCCTACAGAGCAACTATGGCTACACCTTC. It encodes CASSFRTFLQSNYGYTF. V is TRBV28 and J is TRBJ1-2; unclear D gene. Trimming stripped 3 bases from V and 2 bases from J, with 19 bases between. The CDR3 sequence is 17 residues long. The V gene's germline CDR1 is MDHEN and CDR2 SYDVKM.

V and J are TRBV18 and TRBJ1-4, with a tentative D call TRBD1 (6 bases). Trimming removed 1 base at V and 3 bases at J, with 9 bases between. The CDR3 extends over 15 amino acids. Germline V gene lookup returns CDR1 KGHSH and CDR2 LQKENI. This CDR3 is CASSPLQGPNEKLFF. As DNA, the CDR3 is TGTGCCAGCTCACCACTACAGGGACCTAATGAAAAACTGTTTTTT.

This chain uses TRBV5-1 with TRBJ1-1, with D hard to call. Germline lookup yields CDR1 SGHRS and CDR2 YFSETQ. V was trimmed by 4 bases and J by 1 base, leaving 8 bases between them. CDR3 size: 13 residues. Here the CDR3 DNA reads TGCGCCAGCAGCGATGACGGGAACACTGAAGCTTTCTTT. It specifies CASSDDGNTEAFF.

V usage is TRBV9 and J usage is TRBJ1-2; 10 nucleotides line up with TRBD1. Losses at the gene ends were 6 bases for V and 8 bases for J; bases not matched to a gene: 13. There are 15 residues in the CDR3. CDR1 and CDR2 from the germline V gene are SGDLS and YYNGEE. The CDR3 sequence: CASKRVGQGPKGYTF. CDR3 nucleotide sequence: TGTGCCAGCAAAAGAGTGGGACAGGGGCCGAAGGGCTACACCTTC.

The V gene is TRBV5-1, the J gene TRBJ2-3; D gene uncertain. The CDR3 runs to 14 residues. Per germline, CDR1 SGHRS and CDR2 YFSETQ. V was shortened by 6 bases and J by 4 bases, with 15 bases between the two germline ends. The CDR3 sequence: CASTFPSRADTQYF. In DNA form, the CDR3 reads TGCGCCAGCACCTTTCCAAGCCGGGCAGATACGCAGTATTTT.

The gene calls are TRBV28 and TRBJ1-5, with no clear D. CDR3 length: 11 amino acids. V was shortened by 10 bases and J by 4 bases, with 8 bases between the two germline ends. Germline-derived CDR1 and CDR2 are MDHEN and SYDVKM. The CDR3 loop is CATGVNQPQHF. The DNA of the CDR3 is TGTGCCACCGGGGTAAATCAGCCCCAGCATTTT.

V gene TRBV30 combines with J gene TRBJ2-2; 8 nucleotides line up with TRBD2. The CDR3 runs to 14 residues. Germline CDR1 GTSNPN, CDR2 SVGIG (reference sequence). V gave up 2 bases and J gave up 4 bases; unmatched junction bases: 3. The CDR3 DNA follows: TGTGCCTGGAGTTCGGGGGGGCTCACCGGGGAGCTGTTTTTT. It codes for CAWSSGGLTGELFF.

In the case of this clone: The sample carries other DNA sequences with the same CDR3. CDR3 nucleotide sequence: TGTGCCAGCTCACCACGGGACAGAGAGGAGACCCAGTACTTC. Protein: CASSPRDREETQYF. The rearrangement uses TRBV18 and TRBJ2-5; 7 bases are shared with TRBD1. The CDR3 sequence is 14 residues long. J lost 5 bases, V lost 1 base, and 4 bases had no gene match. The germline CDR1 and CDR2 sequences are KGHSH and LQKENI.

The V and J genes are TRBV10-3 and TRBJ1-2; TRBD1 agrees at 9 bases. This CDR3 is built from 14 residues. Trimming removed 5 bases from V and 0 bases from J; junction bases left unmatched: 1. Per the germline V gene, CDR1 is ENHRY and CDR2 is SYGVKD. CDR3 loop: CAISRDRANYGYTF. CDR3 sequence (DNA): TGTGCCATCAGTCGGGACAGGGCTAACTATGGCTACACCTTC.

CDR3 sequence: CASSDRGQAYGYTF. The CDR3 nucleotides read TGTGCCAGCAGTGACCGGGGACAGGCCTATGGCTACACCTTC. The V gene is TRBV2, the J gene TRBJ1-2, with 8 bases matching TRBD1. CDR1 SNHLY and CDR2 FYNNEI come from the germline V gene. V lost 3 bases and J lost 4; bases outside the gene matches: 4. The CDR3 sequence is 14 residues long.

A few counts support this clone. Other DNA sequences in this sample translate to the same CDR3. The chain employs TRBV2 and TRBJ1-5; perhaps TRBD1 as D (5 bases). Trimming took 6 bases from V and 1 from J, leaving 7 bases between them. This CDR3 spans 13 amino acids. The germline CDR1 and CDR2 sequences are SNHLY and FYNNEI. CDR3 protein: CASRRDSNQPQHF. For the CDR3, the DNA is TGTGCCAGCAGGAGGGACAGCAATCAGCCCCAGCATTTT.